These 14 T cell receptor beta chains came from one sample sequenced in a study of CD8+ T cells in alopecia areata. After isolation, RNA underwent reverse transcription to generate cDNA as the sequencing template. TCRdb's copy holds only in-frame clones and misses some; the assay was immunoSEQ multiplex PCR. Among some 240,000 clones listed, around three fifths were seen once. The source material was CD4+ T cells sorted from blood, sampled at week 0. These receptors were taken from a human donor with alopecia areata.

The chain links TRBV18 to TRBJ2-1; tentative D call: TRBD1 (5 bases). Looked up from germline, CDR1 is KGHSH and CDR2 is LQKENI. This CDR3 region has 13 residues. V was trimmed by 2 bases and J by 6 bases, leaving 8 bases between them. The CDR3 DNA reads TGTGCCAGCTCACCAACAGGCAGCAATGAGCAGTTCTTC. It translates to CASSPTGSNEQFF.

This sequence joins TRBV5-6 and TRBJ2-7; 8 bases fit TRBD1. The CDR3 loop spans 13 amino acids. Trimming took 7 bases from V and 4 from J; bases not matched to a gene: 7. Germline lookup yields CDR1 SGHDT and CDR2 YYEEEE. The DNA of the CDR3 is TGTGCCAGCCGACAGGGGTCTTTATACGAGCAGTACTTC. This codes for CASRQGSLYEQYF.

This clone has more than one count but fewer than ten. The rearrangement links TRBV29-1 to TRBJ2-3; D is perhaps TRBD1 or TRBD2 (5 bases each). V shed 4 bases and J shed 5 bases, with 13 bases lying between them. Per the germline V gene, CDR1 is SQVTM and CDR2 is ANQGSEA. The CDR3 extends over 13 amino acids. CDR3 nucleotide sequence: TGCAGCGTTGGAGAGGGTAGGGGAGATACGCAGTATTTT. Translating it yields CSVGEGRGDTQYF.

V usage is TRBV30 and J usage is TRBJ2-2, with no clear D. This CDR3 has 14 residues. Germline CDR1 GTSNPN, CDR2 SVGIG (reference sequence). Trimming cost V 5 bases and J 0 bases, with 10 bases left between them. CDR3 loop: CAWLDGANTGELFF. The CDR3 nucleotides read TGTGCCTGGTTGGACGGAGCGAACACCGGGGAGCTGTTTTTT.

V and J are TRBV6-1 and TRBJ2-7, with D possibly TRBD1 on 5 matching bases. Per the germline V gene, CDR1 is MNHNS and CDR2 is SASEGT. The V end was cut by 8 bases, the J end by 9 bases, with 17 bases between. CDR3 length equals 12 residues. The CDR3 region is CASQQDNIWQYF. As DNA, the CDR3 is TGTGCCAGCCAACAGGACAACATATGGCAGTACTTC.

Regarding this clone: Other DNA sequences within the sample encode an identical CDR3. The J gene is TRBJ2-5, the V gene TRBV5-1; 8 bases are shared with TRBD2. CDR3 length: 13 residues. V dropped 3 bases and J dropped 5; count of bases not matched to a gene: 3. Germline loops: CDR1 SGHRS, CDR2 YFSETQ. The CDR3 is CASSSGGRETQYF. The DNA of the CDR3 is TGCGCCAGCAGCTCGGGAGGGCGGGAGACCCAGTACTTC.

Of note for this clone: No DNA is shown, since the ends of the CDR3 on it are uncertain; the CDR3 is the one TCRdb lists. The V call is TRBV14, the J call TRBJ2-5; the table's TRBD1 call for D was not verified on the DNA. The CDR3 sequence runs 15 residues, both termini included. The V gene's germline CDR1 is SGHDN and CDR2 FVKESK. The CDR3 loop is CASSLWGQGNFIRYF.

The CDR3 sequence: CASSFVSGANVLTF. In DNA, the CDR3 is TGTGCCAGCAGCTTCGTATCTGGGGCCAACGTCCTGACTTTC. The V and J genes are TRBV5-4 and TRBJ2-6; D unclear. V was cut by 2 bases and J by 1 base, with 4 bases left in between. The germline CDR1 and CDR2 sequences are SGHNT and YYREEE (reference sequence). The CDR3 consists of 14 residues.

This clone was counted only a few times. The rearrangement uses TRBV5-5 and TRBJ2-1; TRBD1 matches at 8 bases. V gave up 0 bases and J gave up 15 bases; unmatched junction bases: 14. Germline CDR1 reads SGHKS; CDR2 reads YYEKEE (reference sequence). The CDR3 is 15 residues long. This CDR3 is CASSLVVAQGVYPFF. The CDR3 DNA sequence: TGTGCCAGCAGCTTGGTAGTGGCACAGGGGGTTTATCCGTTCTTC.

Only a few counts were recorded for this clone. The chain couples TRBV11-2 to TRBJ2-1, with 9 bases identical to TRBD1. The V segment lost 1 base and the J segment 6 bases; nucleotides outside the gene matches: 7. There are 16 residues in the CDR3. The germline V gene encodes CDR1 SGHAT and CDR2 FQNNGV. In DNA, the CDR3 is TGTGCCAGCAGCTTAGTCCCGGGACAGGGACGCAATGAGCAGTTCTTC. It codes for CASSLVPGQGRNEQFF.

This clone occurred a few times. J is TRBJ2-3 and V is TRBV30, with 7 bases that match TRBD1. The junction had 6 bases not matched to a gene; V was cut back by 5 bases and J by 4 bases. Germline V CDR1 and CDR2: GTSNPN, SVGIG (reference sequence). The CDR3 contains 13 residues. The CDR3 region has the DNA TGTGCCTGGGGCAGGGGGACGGCAGATACGCAGTATTTT. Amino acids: CAWGRGTADTQYF.

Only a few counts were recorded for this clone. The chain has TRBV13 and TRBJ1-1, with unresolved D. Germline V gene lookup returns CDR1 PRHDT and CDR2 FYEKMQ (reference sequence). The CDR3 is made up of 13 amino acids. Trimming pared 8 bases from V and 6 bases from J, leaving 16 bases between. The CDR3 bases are TGTGCCAGCCGTTATTCGGGCATCCCTGAAGCTTTCTTT. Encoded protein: CASRYSGIPEAFF. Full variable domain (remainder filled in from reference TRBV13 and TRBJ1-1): AAGVIQSPRHLIKEKRETATLKCYPIPRHDTVYWYQQGPGQDPQFLISFYEKMQSDKGSIPDRFSAQQFSDYHSELNMSSLELGDSALYFCASRYSGIPEAFFGQGTRLTVV.

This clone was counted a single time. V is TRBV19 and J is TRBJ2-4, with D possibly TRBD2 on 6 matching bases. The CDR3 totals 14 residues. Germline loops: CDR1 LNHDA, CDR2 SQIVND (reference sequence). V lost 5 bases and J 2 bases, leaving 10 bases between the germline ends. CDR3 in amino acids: CASSDGGTKNIQYF. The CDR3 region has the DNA TGTGCCAGTAGTGACGGAGGGACCAAAAACATTCAGTACTTC.

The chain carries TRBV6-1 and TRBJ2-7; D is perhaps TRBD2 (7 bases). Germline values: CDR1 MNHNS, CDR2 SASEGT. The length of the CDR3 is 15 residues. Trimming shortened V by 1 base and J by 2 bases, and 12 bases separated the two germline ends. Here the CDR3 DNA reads TGTGCCAGCAGTGAAGAGGGAGGGGACACCTACGAGCAGTACTTC. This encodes CASSEEGGDTYEQYF.